At least ten counts were recorded for the clone carrying this TCR beta chain. This sample is part of a study of neurological immune-mediated disorders. Time point meaning: longitudinal time-point 2. A single record per CDR3 protein comes from TCRdb applying MiXCR to the 5' RACE reads. The data show 65,000 to 85,000 distinct CDR3 sequences, 5.8% seen once. Material: PBMCs. The clonotype comes from a woman aged 60-75 years with multiple sclerosis.

CDR3 protein: CASLYGYTF. The CDR3 DNA sequence: TGCGCCAGCCTCTATGGCTACACCTTC. The rearrangement joins TRBV5-1 to TRBJ1-2; D is unclear. The V gene's germline CDR1 is SGHRS and CDR2 YFSETQ. This CDR3 spans 9 amino acids. V lost 7 bases and J 4 bases, leaving 2 bases between the germline ends.